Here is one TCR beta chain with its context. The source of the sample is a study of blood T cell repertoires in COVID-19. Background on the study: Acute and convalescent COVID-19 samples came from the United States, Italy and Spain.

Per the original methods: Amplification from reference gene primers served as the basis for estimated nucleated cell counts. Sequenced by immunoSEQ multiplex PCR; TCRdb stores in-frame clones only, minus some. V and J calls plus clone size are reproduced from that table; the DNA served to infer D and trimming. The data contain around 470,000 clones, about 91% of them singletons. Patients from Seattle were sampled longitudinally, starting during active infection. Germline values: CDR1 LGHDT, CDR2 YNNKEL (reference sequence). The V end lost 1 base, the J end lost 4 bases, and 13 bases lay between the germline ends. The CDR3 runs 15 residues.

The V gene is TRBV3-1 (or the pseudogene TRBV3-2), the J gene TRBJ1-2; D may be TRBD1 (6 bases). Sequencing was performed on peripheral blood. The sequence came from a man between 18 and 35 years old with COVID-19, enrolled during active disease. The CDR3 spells CASSQAAGASYGYTF. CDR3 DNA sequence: TGTGCCAGCAGCCAAGCTGCAGGGGCCAGCTATGGCTACACCTTC.